These 21 T cell receptor beta chains share one sample of origin, sequenced in a study of cytomegalovirus exposure and HLA in healthy donors. Libraries were prepared by immunoSEQ multiplex PCR; TCRdb keeps only in-frame clonotypes and omits some of them. The repertoire holds about 130,000 clones, roughly 89% seen once, with roughly 2% in the top ten. The source material was PBMCs. The source of these receptors is a woman aged 18-29 years in good health and CMV-seronegative.

The chain is built from TRBV7-2 and TRBJ2-2, with TRBD1 as a possible D gene (5 bases). CDR3 length equals 14 residues. Germline CDR1 and CDR2: SGHTA and FQGNSA. Deletions cut 5 bases from V and 2 bases from J, with 9 bases between. CDR3 loop: CASSDDSNTGELFF. In DNA, the CDR3 is TGTGCCAGCAGCGACGACAGTAACACCGGGGAGCTGTTTTTT.

The chain recombines TRBV2 with TRBJ2-7; a possible D gene is TRBD1 (6 bases). Germline-derived CDR1 and CDR2 are SNHLY and FYNNEI. Trimming removed 7 bases from V and 4 bases from J, with 14 bases in between. This CDR3 spans 13 amino acids. The CDR3 coding sequence is TGTGCCAGCAACCTGGACAGTTTTTACGAGCAGTACTTC. Protein sequence: CASNLDSFYEQYF.

This clone was detected once. This chain joins TRBV5-1 and TRBJ1-4; TRBD1 matches at 10 bases. This CDR3 contains 14 residues. Germline V gene sequence: CDR1 SGHRS, CDR2 YFSETQ. Trimming cost V 3 bases and J 6 bases; bases outside gene matches: 2. CDR3 coding DNA: TGCGCCAGCAGCTCAGGACAGGGGGATGAAAAACTGTTTTTT. Its protein is CASSSGQGDEKLFF.

V is TRBV5-1 and J is TRBJ2-7; maybe TRBD2 (6 bases). Deletions cut 0 bases from V and 3 bases from J, with 13 bases between. The CDR3 covers 15 residues. The germline V gene has CDR1 SGHRS and CDR2 YFSETQ. Here the CDR3 DNA reads TGCGCCAGCAGCTTGGAGGCTAGCGAGGGCTACGAGCAGTACTTC. Its translation is CASSLEASEGYEQYF.

This chain links TRBV28 with TRBJ2-3; 7 bases are a match to TRBD1. This CDR3 region has 16 residues. Per the germline V gene, CDR1 is MDHEN and CDR2 is SYDVKM. Trimming at V came to 2 bases and at J to 2 bases, leaving 7 bases not matched to a gene. The CDR3 DNA follows: TGTGCCAGCAGTTTAAAGGGGGCAGGGCTCACAGATACGCAGTATTTT. As protein: CASSLKGAGLTDTQYF. Full variable domain (missing parts from reference TRBV28 and TRBJ2-3): DVKVTQSSRYLVKRTGEKVFLECVQDMDHENMFWYRQDPGLGLRLIYFSYDVKMKEKGDIPEGYSVSREKKERFSLILESASTNQTSMYLCASSLKGAGLTDTQYFGPGTRLTVL.

The rearrangement links TRBV27 to TRBJ2-7; the D gene is possibly TRBD2 (5 bases). Looked up from germline, CDR1 is MNHEY and CDR2 is SMNVEV (reference sequence). The CDR3 consists of 14 residues. Trimming cost V 5 bases and J 0 bases, with 11 bases left between them. CDR3 coding DNA: TGTGCCAGCAGTAGAGCGGACCCCTCCTACGAGCAGTACTTC. It translates to CASSRADPSYEQYF.

V and J are TRBV29-1 and TRBJ1-4, with D uncertain. Germline V lookup: CDR1 SQVTM, CDR2 ANQGSEA. CDR3 length: 12 residues. Trimming stripped 4 bases from V and 5 bases from J, with 8 bases between. CDR3 nucleotide sequence: TGCAGCGTTGGTGGCATCAATGAAAAACTGTTTTTT. Encoded protein: CSVGGINEKLFF. Full variable domain (remainder filled in from reference TRBV29-1 and TRBJ1-4): SAVISQKPSRDICQRGTSLTIQCQVDSQVTMMFWYRQQPGQSLTLIATANQGSEATYESGFVIDKFPISRPNLTFSTLTVSNMSPEDSSIYLCSVGGINEKLFFGSGTQLSVL.

The rearrangement uses TRBV19 and TRBJ2-2, with a weak D call TRBD2 (5 bases). CDR1 and CDR2 from the germline V gene are LNHDA and SQIVND (reference sequence). V lost 3 bases to trimming and J lost 6 bases, with 23 bases between them. CDR3 size: 18 residues. This CDR3 reads CASSIEGGLSKIPGELFF. DNA of the CDR3: TGTGCCAGTAGTATTGAGGGCGGTCTGAGCAAGATCCCCGGGGAGCTGTTTTTT.

Only one count was recorded for this clone. This chain joins TRBV7-8 and TRBJ2-1, with 12 bases that match TRBD1. The V and J ends lost 1 base and 8 bases, in that order; junction bases with no gene match: 3. The CDR3 covers 15 residues. Germline V gives CDR1 SGHVS, CDR2 FQNEAQ. DNA for the CDR3: TGTGCCAGCAGCTTAGGGGACAGGGGGCTGGATGAGCAGTTCTTC. Protein product: CASSLGDRGLDEQFF.

V and J are TRBV28 and TRBJ1-5; D is perhaps TRBD1 (5 bases). Germline CDR1 is MDHEN and CDR2 is SYDVKM. This CDR3 contains 13 residues. This CDR3 is CGSLGGTNQPQHF. CDR3 in DNA: TGTGGCTCCCTGGGGGGAACCAATCAGCCCCAGCATTTT. Looking up the rest from reference TRBV28 and TRBJ1-5 gives the full variable domain: DVKVTQSSRYLVKRTGEKVFLECVQDMDHENMFWYRQDPGLGLRLIYFSYDVKMKEKGDIPEGYSVSREKKERFSLILESASTNQTSMYLCGSLGGTNQPQHFGDGTRLSIL.

CDR3 in amino acids: CASSSSRQGEEEKLFF. CDR3 nucleotides: TGTGCCAGCAGCTCGTCACGACAGGGGGAAGAGGAAAAACTGTTTTTT. V and J are TRBV5-4 and TRBJ1-4; TRBD1 matches 9 bases. Germline V gene lookup returns CDR1 SGHNT and CDR2 YYREEE (reference sequence). The CDR3 consists of 16 residues. V dropped 3 bases and J dropped 8; count of bases not matched to a gene: 11.

This rearrangement joins TRBV6-1 to TRBJ2-3; tentatively, D is TRBD2 (5 bases). V shed 3 bases and J shed 2 bases, with 9 bases lying between them. The CDR3 runs to 14 residues. Germline V lookup: CDR1 MNHNS, CDR2 SASEGT. The CDR3 sequence is CASSDDYPTDTQYF. The CDR3 DNA follows: TGTGCCAGCAGTGATGACTATCCCACAGATACGCAGTATTTT.

The genes are TRBV5-1 and TRBJ2-7; 7 bases are a match to TRBD1. J gave up 6 bases and V 4 bases, and 10 bases lay outside the gene matches. The CDR3 is 14 amino acids. CDR1 and CDR2 from the germline V gene are SGHRS and YFSETQ. CDR3 coding DNA: TGCGCCAGCAGCCCGGGACAGACCTTCTCCGAGCAGTACTTC. Residues: CASSPGQTFSEQYF.

This chain connects TRBV10-2 to TRBJ2-7; 12 bases are a match to TRBD2. The junction had 13 bases not matched to a gene; V was cut back by 10 bases and J by 3 bases. The CDR3 is 16 amino acids. Germline CDR1 and CDR2: WSHSY and SAAADI. DNA of the CDR3: TGCGCCAACCCGACCCGGACTAGCGGGAAACTCTACGAGCAGTACTTC. Its translation is CANPTRTSGKLYEQYF.

This chain joins TRBV10-1 and TRBJ2-7, with D unresolved. Germline CDR1 and CDR2: WNHNN and SYGVQD (reference sequence). The CDR3 has 13 amino acids. Between the trimmed V and J ends, which lost 3 bases and 2 bases, there was a span of 8 bases. For the CDR3, the DNA is TGCGCCAGCAGTGAAGAACTGACCTACGAGCAGTACTTC. The encoded protein is CASSEELTYEQYF.

V usage is TRBV4-1 and J usage is TRBJ2-1; possibly TRBD1 for D (5 bases). In germline, CDR1 is MGHRA, CDR2 YSYEKL. This CDR3 spans 14 amino acids. V dropped 1 base and J dropped 8 bases, with 12 bases sitting between them. CDR3 in amino acids: CASSQVVGVDEQFF. Written as DNA, the CDR3 is TGCGCCAGCAGCCAAGTAGTAGGGGTCGATGAGCAGTTCTTC.

The genes are TRBV27 and TRBJ2-1, with D tentatively TRBD2 (6 bases). Germline loops: CDR1 MNHEY, CDR2 SMNVEV (reference sequence). V was clipped by 5 bases and J by 6 bases, with 17 bases between them. The CDR3 totals 15 residues. The CDR3 sequence: CASSNRDSGFNEQFF. The DNA of the CDR3 is TGTGCCAGCAGTAACCGGGACTCGGGGTTCAATGAGCAGTTCTTC.

The rearrangement joins TRBV18 to TRBJ2-1; D possibly corresponds to TRBD2 (6 bases). The CDR3 contains 15 residues. Deletions cut 2 bases from V and 9 bases from J, with 17 bases between. CDR1 KGHSH and CDR2 LQKENI come from the germline V gene. CDR3 DNA sequence: TGTGCCAGCTCACCAAATACCGGGAGTCAGGGTGAGCAGTTCTTC. Protein sequence: CASSPNTGSQGEQFF.

The rearrangement links TRBV28 to TRBJ2-7; 16 nucleotides line up with TRBD2. The germline CDR1 and CDR2 sequences are MDHEN and SYDVKM. The CDR3 loop spans 17 amino acids. The V gene end was trimmed by 6 bases and the J gene end by 5 bases; junction bases not matched to a gene: 10. CDR3 region: CASSGTSGRAVWNEQYF. In DNA, the CDR3 is TGTGCCAGCAGCGGGACTAGCGGGAGGGCCGTGTGGAACGAGCAGTACTTC.

This rearrangement joins TRBV28 to TRBJ1-1, with 8 positions matching TRBD1. This CDR3 region has 13 residues. J was trimmed by 4 bases and V by 10 bases; bases with no gene match: 8. Germline lookup yields CDR1 MDHEN and CDR2 SYDVKM. CDR3 amino acids: CATDRGRGTEAFF. DNA of the CDR3: TGTGCCACAGACAGGGGTCGGGGCACTGAAGCTTTCTTT.

This chain links TRBV27 with TRBJ2-7; a possible D gene is TRBD1 (6 bases). This CDR3 spans 14 amino acids. Germline V lookup: CDR1 MNHEY, CDR2 SMNVEV (reference sequence). Trimming shortened V by 4 bases and J by 5 bases, and 15 bases separated the two germline ends. Here the CDR3 reads CASSYNRDLNEQYF. The DNA of the CDR3 is TGTGCCAGCAGTTATAACAGGGATTTGAACGAGCAGTACTTC.